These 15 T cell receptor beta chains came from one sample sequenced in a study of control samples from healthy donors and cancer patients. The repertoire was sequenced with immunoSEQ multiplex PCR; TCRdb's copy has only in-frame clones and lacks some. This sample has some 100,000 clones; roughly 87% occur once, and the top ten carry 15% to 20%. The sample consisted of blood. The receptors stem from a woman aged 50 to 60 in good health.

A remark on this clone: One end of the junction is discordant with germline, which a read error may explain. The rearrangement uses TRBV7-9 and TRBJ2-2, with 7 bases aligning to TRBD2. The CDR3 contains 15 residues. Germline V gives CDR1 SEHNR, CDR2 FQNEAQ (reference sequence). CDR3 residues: CASGLAGANTGELFF. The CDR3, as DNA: TGTGCCAGCGGCTTGGCGGGGGCGAACACCGGGGAGCTGTTTTTT.

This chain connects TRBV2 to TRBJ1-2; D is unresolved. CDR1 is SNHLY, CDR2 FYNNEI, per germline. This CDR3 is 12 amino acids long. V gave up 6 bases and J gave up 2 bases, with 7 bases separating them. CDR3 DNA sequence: TGTGCCAGCAGGAGAGACAACTATGGCTACACCTTC. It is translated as CASRRDNYGYTF.

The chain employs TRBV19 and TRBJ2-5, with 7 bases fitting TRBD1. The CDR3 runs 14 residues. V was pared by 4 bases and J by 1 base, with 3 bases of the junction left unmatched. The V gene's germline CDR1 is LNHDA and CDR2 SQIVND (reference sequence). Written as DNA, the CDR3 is TGTGCCAGTAGTAGAGGGACAGCCCAAGAGACCCAGTACTTC. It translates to CASSRGTAQETQYF. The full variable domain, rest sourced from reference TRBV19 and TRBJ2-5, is DGGITQSPKYLFRKEGQNVTLSCEQNLNHDAMYWYRQDPGQGLRLIYYSQIVNDFQKGDIAEGYSVSREKKESFPLTVTSAQKNPTAFYLCASSRGTAQETQYFGPGTRLLVL.

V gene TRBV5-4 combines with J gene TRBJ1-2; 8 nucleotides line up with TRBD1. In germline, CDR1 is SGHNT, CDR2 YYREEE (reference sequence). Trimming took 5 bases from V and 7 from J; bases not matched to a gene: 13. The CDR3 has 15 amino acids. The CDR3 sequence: CASSNSAGGGGGYTF. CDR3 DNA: TGTGCCAGCAGTAACAGCGCAGGGGGCGGAGGTGGCTACACCTTC.

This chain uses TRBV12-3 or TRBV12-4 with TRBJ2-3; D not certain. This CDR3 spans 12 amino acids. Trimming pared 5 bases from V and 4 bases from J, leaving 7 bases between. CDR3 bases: TGTGCCAGCAGTCTCCGGGCAGATACGCAGTATTTT. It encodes CASSLRADTQYF.

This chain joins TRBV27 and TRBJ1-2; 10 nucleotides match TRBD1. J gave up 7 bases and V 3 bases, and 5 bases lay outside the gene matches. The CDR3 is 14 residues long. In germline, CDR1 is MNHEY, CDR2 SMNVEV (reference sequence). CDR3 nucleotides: TGTGCCAGCAGTTTCGGACAGGGGGACTTTGGCTACACCTTC. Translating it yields CASSFGQGDFGYTF.

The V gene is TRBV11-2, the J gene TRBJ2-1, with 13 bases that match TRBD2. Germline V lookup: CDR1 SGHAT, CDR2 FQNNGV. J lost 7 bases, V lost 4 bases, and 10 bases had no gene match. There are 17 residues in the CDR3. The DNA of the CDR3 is TGTGCCAGCAGCTCAACGACTAGCGGGGGGTTCAGGAATGAGCAGTTCTTC. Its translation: CASSSTTSGGFRNEQFF. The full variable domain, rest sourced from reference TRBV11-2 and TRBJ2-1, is EAGVAQSPRYKIIEKRQSVAFWCNPISGHATLYWYQQILGQGPKLLIQFQNNGVVDDSQLPKDRFSAERLKGVDSTLKIQPAKLEDSAVYLCASSSTTSGGFRNEQFFGPGTRLTVL.

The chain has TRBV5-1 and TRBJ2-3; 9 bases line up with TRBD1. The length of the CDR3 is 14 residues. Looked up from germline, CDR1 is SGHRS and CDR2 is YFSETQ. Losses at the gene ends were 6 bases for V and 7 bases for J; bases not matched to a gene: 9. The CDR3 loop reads CASTTGGYIHTQYF. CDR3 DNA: TGCGCCAGCACGACAGGGGGTTATATCCATACGCAGTATTTT.

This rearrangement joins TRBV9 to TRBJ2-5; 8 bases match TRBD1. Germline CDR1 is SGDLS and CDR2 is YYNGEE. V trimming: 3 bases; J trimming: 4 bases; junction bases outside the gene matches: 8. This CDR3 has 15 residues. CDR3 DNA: TGTGCCAGCAGCGCATTACAGGGGGTCGGAGAGACCCAGTACTTC. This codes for CASSALQGVGETQYF.

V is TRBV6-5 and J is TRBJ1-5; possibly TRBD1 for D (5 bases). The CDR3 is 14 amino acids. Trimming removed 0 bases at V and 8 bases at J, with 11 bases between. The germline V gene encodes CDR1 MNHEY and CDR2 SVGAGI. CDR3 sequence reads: CASSYSGVEEPQHF. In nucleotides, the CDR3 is TGTGCCAGCAGTTACTCGGGGGTGGAGGAGCCCCAGCATTTT.

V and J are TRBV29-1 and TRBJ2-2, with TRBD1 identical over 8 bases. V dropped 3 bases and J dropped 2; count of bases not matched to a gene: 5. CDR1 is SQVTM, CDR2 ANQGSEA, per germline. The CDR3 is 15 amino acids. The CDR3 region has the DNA TGCAGCGTTGACGGGACAGGAATCAACACCGGGGAGCTGTTTTTT. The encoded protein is CSVDGTGINTGELFF.

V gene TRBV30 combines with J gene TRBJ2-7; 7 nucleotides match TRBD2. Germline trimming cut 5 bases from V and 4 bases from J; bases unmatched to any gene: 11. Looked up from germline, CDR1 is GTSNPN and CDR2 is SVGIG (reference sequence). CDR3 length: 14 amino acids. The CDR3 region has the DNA TGTGCCTGGGAGAAACTAGCGTCGGATTACGAGCAGTACTTC. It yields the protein CAWEKLASDYEQYF.

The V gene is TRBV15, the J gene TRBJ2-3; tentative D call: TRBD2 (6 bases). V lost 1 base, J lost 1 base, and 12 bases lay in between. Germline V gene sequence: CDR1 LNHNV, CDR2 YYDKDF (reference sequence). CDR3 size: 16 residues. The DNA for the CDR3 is TGTGCCACCAGCAGAGGGCCGGGAGCGGGCACAGATACGCAGTATTTT. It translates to CATSRGPGAGTDTQYF.

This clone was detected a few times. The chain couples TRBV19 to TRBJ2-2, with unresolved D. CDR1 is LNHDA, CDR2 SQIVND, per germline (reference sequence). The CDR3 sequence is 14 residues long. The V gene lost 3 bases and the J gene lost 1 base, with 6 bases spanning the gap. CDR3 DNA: TGTGCCAGTAGTATTTTCAGGAACACCGGGGAGCTGTTTTTT. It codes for CASSIFRNTGELFF.

The CDR3: CASSQVAGGDEDTDTQYF. For the CDR3, the DNA is TGTGCCAGCAGCCAGGTGGCGGGAGGCGACGAAGACACAGATACGCAGTATTTT. The chain couples TRBV3-1 (or the pseudogene TRBV3-2) to TRBJ2-3, with 8 nucleotides matching TRBD2. The CDR3 sequence is 18 residues long. Germline V gives CDR1 LGHDT, CDR2 YNNKEL (reference sequence). J gave up 2 bases and V 3 bases, and 13 bases lay outside the gene matches.